This T cell receptor (beta chain) was obtained from a study of PD-1 blockade in classical Hodgkin lymphoma. Of note for this clone: Its antigen is as yet unknown.

Study-wide results and caveats: Reports indicated that newly diagnosed patients had lower baseline TCR diversity than healthy donors did.

Profiling relied on immunoSEQ multiplex PCR, and the TCRdb table lists in-frame clones only, not all of them. The sample shows approximately 44,000 clones, 66% of them seen only once. Time point defined: cycle 4 day 1 (C4D1), after less than 7 weeks of nivolumab. All patients experienced relapse after autologous stem cell transplantation, and brentuximab vedotin exposure was variable. V gave up 2 bases and J gave up 2 bases, with 12 bases separating them. This CDR3 has 15 residues. Per the germline V gene, CDR1 is SNHLY and CDR2 is FYNNEI. The rearrangement links TRBV2 to TRBJ1-2, with D possibly being TRBD1 (6 bases). The source was peripheral blood mononuclear cells (PBMCs), collected before the fourth cycle of nivolumab. The TCR sequence derives from a human donor with classical Hodgkin lymphoma. CDR3 sequence: CASSESGASNYGYTF. The CDR3 DNA follows: TGTGCCAGCAGTGAATCGGGGGCCTCAAACTATGGCTACACCTTC. Looking up the rest from reference TRBV2 and TRBJ1-2 gives the full variable domain: EPEVTQTPSHQVTQMGQEVILRCVPISNHLYFYWYRQILGQKVEFLVSFYNNEISEKSEIFDDQFSVERPDGSNFTLKIRSTKLEDSAMYFCASSESGASNYGYTFGSGTRLTVV.